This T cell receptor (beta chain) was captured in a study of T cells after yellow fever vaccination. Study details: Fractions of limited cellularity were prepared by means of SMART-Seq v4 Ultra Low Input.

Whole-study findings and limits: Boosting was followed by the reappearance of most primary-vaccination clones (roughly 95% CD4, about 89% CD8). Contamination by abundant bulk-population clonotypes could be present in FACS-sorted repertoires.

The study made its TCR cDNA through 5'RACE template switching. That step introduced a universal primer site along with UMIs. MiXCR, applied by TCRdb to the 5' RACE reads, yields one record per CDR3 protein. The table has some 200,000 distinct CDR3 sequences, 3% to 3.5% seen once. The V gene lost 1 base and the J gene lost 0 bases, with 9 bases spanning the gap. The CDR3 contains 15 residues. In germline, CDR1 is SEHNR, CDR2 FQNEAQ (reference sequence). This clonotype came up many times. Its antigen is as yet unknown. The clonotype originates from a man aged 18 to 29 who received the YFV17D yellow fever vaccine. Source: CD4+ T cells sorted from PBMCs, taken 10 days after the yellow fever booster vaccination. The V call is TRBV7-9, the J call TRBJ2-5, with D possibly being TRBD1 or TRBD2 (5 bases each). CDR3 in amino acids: CASSLGGMYQETQYF. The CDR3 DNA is TGTGCCAGCAGCTTAGGGGGGATGTACCAAGAGACCCAGTACTTC.